This T cell receptor beta chain was profiled in a study of blood T cell repertoires in COVID-19. On the study more broadly: Specimens from acute and convalescent COVID-19 originated in the United States, Italy and Spain. T cells, B-cell-depleted T cells, or PBMCs supplied cDNA or gDNA.

This clone was observed a single time. Some clones are missing from TCRdb's copy, which holds only in-frame ones; the method was immunoSEQ multiplex PCR. The sample contains approximately 240,000 clones, approximately 80% of which appear only once. Germline CDR1 and CDR2: MGHRA and YSYEKL. The CDR3 is 15 amino acids. V was clipped by 0 bases and J by 4 bases, with 12 bases between them. The sequenced sample consisted of peripheral blood. The receptor comes from a woman aged 40 to 49 with active or convalescent COVID-19. The chain combines TRBV4-1 with TRBJ1-2; D possibly corresponds to TRBD1 (5 bases). The CDR3 sequence is CASSQDQRGSYGYTF. CDR3 nucleotides: TGCGCCAGCAGCCAAGATCAAAGGGGTAGCTATGGCTACACCTTC.